The 22 T cell receptor beta chains listed next were all sequenced from one sample in a study of cytomegalovirus exposure and HLA in healthy donors. A multiplex PCR was run with 60 Vbeta primers and 13 Jbeta primers. Assay used: immunoSEQ multiplex PCR; TCRdb lists only in-frame clones, some missing. The sample lists approximately 240,000 clones; 82% were seen once. The sequencing sample was made of PBMCs. The receptor set was obtained from a woman aged 40 to 50 in good health and CMV-seronegative.

The chain carries TRBV27 and TRBJ2-2; 7 bases are a match to TRBD2. The germline gives CDR1 MNHEY, CDR2 SMNVEV (reference sequence). The CDR3 is 20 amino acids. V lost 6 bases, J lost 4 bases, and 23 bases stayed unmatched. Here the CDR3 reads CASSPGTKSNEPQSTGELFF. CDR3 nucleotides: TGTGCCAGCAGCCCAGGGACTAAGTCGAACGAGCCCCAAAGCACCGGGGAGCTGTTTTTT.

J is TRBJ2-4 and V is TRBV19; TRBD2 might be the D (5 bases). Germline V lookup: CDR1 LNHDA, CDR2 SQIVND (reference sequence). Trimming removed 3 bases at V and 7 bases at J, with 13 bases between. The CDR3 has 14 amino acids. The CDR3 DNA is TGTGCCAGTAGTATGGGAGCCCTGGGGAACATTCAGTACTTC. Translation gives CASSMGALGNIQYF.

There are a few counts of this clone. V usage is TRBV5-8 and J usage is TRBJ1-4; 7 nucleotides match TRBD1. The J segment lost 7 bases and the V segment lost 4 bases, leaving 4 bases of the junction unmatched. Germline V CDR1 and CDR2: SGHTS, YDEGEE. The CDR3 length is 13 residues. Here the CDR3 reads CASSHRDSEKLFF. The CDR3 DNA follows: TGTGCCAGCAGCCACCGGGACAGTGAAAAACTGTTTTTT.

This clone was seen only once. The chain couples TRBV7-9 to TRBJ2-3; a possible D gene is TRBD2 (5 bases). V dropped 2 bases and J dropped 4 bases, with 13 bases sitting between them. CDR3 length: 15 residues. Germline V gene lookup returns CDR1 SEHNR and CDR2 FQNEAQ (reference sequence). The CDR3 loop is CASSLFRGDADTQYF. In DNA form, the CDR3 reads TGTGCCAGCAGCTTATTCCGGGGTGATGCAGATACGCAGTATTTT. The whole variable domain, filled in from reference TRBV7-9 and TRBJ2-3, reads DTGVSQNPRHKITKRGQNVTFRCDPISEHNRLYWYRQTLGQGPEFLTYFQNEAQLEKSRLLSDRFSAERPKGSFSTLEIQRTEQGDSAMYLCASSLFRGDADTQYFGPGTRLTVL.

The chain uses TRBV7-2 and TRBJ2-3; 12 bases align to TRBD2. This CDR3 is built from 17 residues. J was trimmed by 2 bases and V by 0 bases; bases with no gene match: 3. Germline CDR1 SGHTA, CDR2 FQGNSA. Here the CDR3 DNA reads TGTGCCAGCAGCTTAGCGCTAGCGGGGGGGTTCACAGATACGCAGTATTTT. Amino acid sequence: CASSLALAGGFTDTQYF.

This sequence joins TRBV28 and TRBJ2-5, with a tentative D call TRBD1 (5 bases). Germline assignment: CDR1 MDHEN and CDR2 SYDVKM. Trimming removed 3 bases from V and 2 bases from J, with 13 bases in between. CDR3 length equals 15 residues. DNA for the CDR3: TGTGCCAGCAGTTTCTGGGCAGGACAACAAGAGACCCAGTACTTC. Translating it yields CASSFWAGQQETQYF. Complete variable domain (other parts from reference TRBV28 and TRBJ2-5): DVKVTQSSRYLVKRTGEKVFLECVQDMDHENMFWYRQDPGLGLRLIYFSYDVKMKEKGDIPEGYSVSREKKERFSLILESASTNQTSMYLCASSFWAGQQETQYFGPGTRLLVL.

The V and J genes are TRBV10-2 and TRBJ2-1, with TRBD2 matching over 8 bases. Germline CDR1 reads WSHSY; CDR2 reads SAAADI. With 6 bases clipped from V and 3 bases from J, the junction kept 7 bases outside the gene matches. CDR3 length: 15 residues. The CDR3 DNA reads TGCGCCAGCAGGGCCGGGACTAGGTACTACAATGAGCAGTTCTTC. Its translation: CASRAGTRYYNEQFF.

The chain couples TRBV11-3 to TRBJ1-1, with D possibly being TRBD1 (6 bases). CDR1 and CDR2 from the germline V gene are SGHNT and YENEEA. This CDR3 spans 13 amino acids. Deletions cut 3 bases from V and 1 base from J, with 6 bases between. This CDR3 reads CASSFRGNTEAFF. The CDR3 region has the DNA TGTGCCAGCAGCTTCAGGGGGAACACTGAAGCTTTCTTT.

The gene calls are TRBV5-1 and TRBJ1-2; no clear D. Germline V CDR1 and CDR2: SGHRS, YFSETQ. This CDR3 has 14 amino acids. V was pared by 4 bases and J by 8 bases, with 18 bases between. The CDR3 nucleotides read TGCGCCAGCAGCCCGGATTCCGGGTATTACGGCTACACCTTC. This codes for CASSPDSGYYGYTF.

The V and J genes are TRBV29-1 and TRBJ2-3; D is unclear. The germline V gene has CDR1 SQVTM and CDR2 ANQGSEA. V lost 7 bases to trimming and J lost 8 bases, with 13 bases between them. The CDR3 is 11 amino acids. CDR3 sequence (DNA): TGCAGCGGACGGCGAGGCGGTACGCAGTATTTT. Protein sequence: CSGRRGGTQYF.

DNA for the CDR3: TGTGCCAGCAGCCCTGGTCAGGGACAGGGGGCGGGTCTGTTCTTT. It specifies CASSPGQGQGAGLFF. The chain uses TRBV5-4 and TRBJ1-1, with 12 bases fitting TRBD1. Trimming took 4 bases from V and 14 from J; bases not matched to a gene: 15. This CDR3 region has 15 residues. The V gene's germline CDR1 is SGHNT and CDR2 YYREEE (reference sequence). The full variable domain, completed using reference TRBV5-4 and TRBJ1-1, is ETGVTQSPTHLIKTRGQQVTLRCSSQSGHNTVSWYQQALGQGPQFIFQYYREEENGRGNFPPRFSGLQFPNYSSELNVNALELDDSALYLCASSPGQGQGAGLFFGQGTRLTVV.

The chain links TRBV19 to TRBJ1-1; the D gene is possibly TRBD1 (5 bases). The CDR3 extends over 16 amino acids. Germline loops: CDR1 LNHDA, CDR2 SQIVND (reference sequence). Trimming cost V 3 bases and J 2 bases, with 16 bases left between them. The CDR3 protein is CASSMGRGEHNTEAFF. In nucleotides, the CDR3 is TGTGCCAGTAGTATGGGGCGGGGGGAGCATAACACTGAAGCTTTCTTT.

The chain uses TRBV27 and TRBJ2-1; possibly TRBD2 for D (5 bases). V was cut by 6 bases and J by 0 bases, with 9 bases left in between. The CDR3 covers 14 residues. Per germline, CDR1 MNHEY and CDR2 SMNVEV (reference sequence). The CDR3 bases are TGTGCCAGCAGGCTGGGGAGCTCCTACAATGAGCAGTTCTTC. Its protein is CASRLGSSYNEQFF.

This clone occurred once. V and J are TRBV2 and TRBJ1-4; 8 positions match TRBD1. J gave up 7 bases and V 7 bases, and 8 bases lay outside the gene matches. The CDR3 consists of 14 residues. Germline V CDR1 and CDR2: SNHLY, FYNNEI. The CDR3 region has the DNA TGTGCCAGCACCGGGTGGACAGGGAGTGAAAAACTGTTTTTT. This sequence encodes CASTGWTGSEKLFF.

For the CDR3, the DNA is TGCGCCAGCAGCTCCGCCCTGACAGGAAACGAGCAGTACTTC. Protein: CASSSALTGNEQYF. The rearrangement uses TRBV5-1 and TRBJ2-7; TRBD1 might be the D (6 bases). Trimming pared 3 bases from V and 5 bases from J, leaving 15 bases between. CDR1 and CDR2 from the germline V gene are SGHRS and YFSETQ. The CDR3 extends over 14 amino acids.

CDR3 coding DNA: TGTGCCAGCAGCCCAACCGACAGGGATGGTCCTGAAGCTTTCTTT. Protein product: CASSPTDRDGPEAFF. This chain connects TRBV27 to TRBJ1-1; TRBD1 aligns across 7 bases. V lost 6 bases and J lost 6; bases outside the gene matches: 13. CDR1 is MNHEY and CDR2 is SMNVEV in the germline V gene (reference sequence). The CDR3 totals 15 residues.

This rearrangement joins TRBV28 to TRBJ2-1; a possible D gene is TRBD2 (7 bases). Trimming cost V 5 bases and J 13 bases, with 15 bases left between them. This CDR3 is built from 12 residues. From germline, CDR1 is MDHEN and CDR2 SYDVKM. CDR3 in DNA: TGTGCCAGCAGTCCAGCGGGACATTCTCAGTTCTTC. The encoded protein is CASSPAGHSQFF.

This rearrangement joins TRBV27 to TRBJ1-2; a weak D match, TRBD1 (6 bases). Germline CDR1 MNHEY, CDR2 SMNVEV (reference sequence). The CDR3 is 14 amino acids. The germline V and J ends were trimmed by 5 bases and 3 bases, with 13 bases remaining between them. CDR3 residues: CASSPGEGYYGYTF. Here the CDR3 DNA reads TGTGCCAGCAGTCCAGGGGAGGGATACTATGGCTACACCTTC.

In regard to this clone: Sequence at one end of the junction differs from germline and may be a read error. J is TRBJ2-5 and V is TRBV7-9, with D perhaps matching TRBD1 (6 bases). CDR1 and CDR2 from the germline V gene are SEHNR and FQNEAQ (reference sequence). The CDR3 extends over 18 amino acids. The CDR3, as DNA: TGTTCCAGCAGCTTAGCCGGGGCTGGGACACCGTCCTGGGAGACCCAGTACTTC. Translating it yields CSSSLAGAGTPSWETQYF.

A remark on this clone: The sample carries other DNA sequences with the same CDR3. This chain links TRBV6-5 with TRBJ2-7; 7 bases fit TRBD1. Germline-derived CDR1 and CDR2 are MNHEY and SVGAGI. The junction had 7 bases not matched to a gene; V was cut back by 8 bases and J by 0 bases. The CDR3 length is 14 residues. CDR3 in DNA: TGTGCCAGCCGATCGACAGGGAGCTCCTACGAGCAGTACTTC. It specifies CASRSTGSSYEQYF.

The chain combines TRBV30 with TRBJ1-1; possible D gene TRBD1, 6 bases. The CDR3 contains 13 residues. The V end lost 5 bases, the J end lost 1 base, and 11 bases lay between the germline ends. Germline V gene lookup returns CDR1 GTSNPN and CDR2 SVGIG (reference sequence). The CDR3 nucleotides are TGTGCCTGGGCCAGCAGGGGGAACACTGAAGCTTTCTTT. Its translation: CAWASRGNTEAFF.

This rearrangement joins TRBV25-1 to TRBJ1-6, with 12 positions matching TRBD1. The V gene end was trimmed by 3 bases and the J gene end by 16 bases; junction bases not matched to a gene: 13. The CDR3 is made up of 16 amino acids. Per the germline V gene, CDR1 is MGHDK and CDR2 is SYGVNS. The CDR3, as DNA: TGTGCCAGCAGTGACCGGGACAGGGGGCGCGACCAACCTCTCCACTTT. Translation: CASSDRDRGRDQPLHF.